The T cell receptor beta chain described here comes from a study of regulatory T cells in long-lasting Graves disease. Study-level findings and limits: Persistent cases favored TRBV28, TRBJ1-2 and TRBJ2-5. Relative to newly diagnosed Graves' patients, persistent ones had lower TCR diversity.

Noted time point: newly diagnosed GD, antithyroid drugs for less than 3 months. Extracted RNA from PBMCs served as the source of the TCR library. This CDR3 is 15 amino acids long. Germline assignment: CDR1 SGHAT and CDR2 FQDESV (reference sequence). On this clonotype itself: Its antigen is unidentified. The junction departs from the called germline gene at one end, perhaps through a read error.

Sequencing libraries for TCR beta were prepared with iRepertoire HTBI primers and Arm-PCR of CDR3 regions. MiXCR, applied by TCRdb to the multiplex PCR reads, yields one record per CDR3 protein. The table records about 220,000 distinct CDR3 sequences, approximately 18% of them present only once. These sequences were also reported in another study, on T cells in Graves' hyperthyroidism and ophthalmopathy.

The chain combines TRBV11-1 with TRBJ1-1; D not certain. Sequences were derived from peripheral blood mononuclear cells (PBMCs), sampled at new diagnosis, from a patient treated with antithyroid drugs. The source of this sequence is a woman aged 25 to 45 with Graves disease. The CDR3 DNA is TGTGCCAGCAGCTTAACAAGCGGCGCGAACATTGAAGCTTTATTT. Translating it yields CASSLTSGANIEALF.